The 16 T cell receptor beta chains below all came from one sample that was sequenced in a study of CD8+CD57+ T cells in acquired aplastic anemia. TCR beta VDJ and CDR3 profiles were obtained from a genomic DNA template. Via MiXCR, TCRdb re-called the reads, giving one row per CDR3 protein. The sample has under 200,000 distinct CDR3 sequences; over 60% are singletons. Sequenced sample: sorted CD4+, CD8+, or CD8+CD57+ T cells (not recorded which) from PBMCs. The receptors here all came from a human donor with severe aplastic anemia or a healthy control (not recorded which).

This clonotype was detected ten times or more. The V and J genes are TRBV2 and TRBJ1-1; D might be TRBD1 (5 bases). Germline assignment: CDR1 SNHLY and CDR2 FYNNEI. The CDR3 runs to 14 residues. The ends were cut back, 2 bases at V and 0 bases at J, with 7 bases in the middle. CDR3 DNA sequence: TGTGCCAGCAGTGAACGGGGGATGAACACTGAAGCTTTCTTT. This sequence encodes CASSERGMNTEAFF.

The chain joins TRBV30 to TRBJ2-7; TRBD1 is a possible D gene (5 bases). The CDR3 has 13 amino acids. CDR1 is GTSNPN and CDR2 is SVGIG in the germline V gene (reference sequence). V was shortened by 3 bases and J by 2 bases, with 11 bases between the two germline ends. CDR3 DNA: TGTGCCTGGAGCCAGGGAATTGCCTACGAGCAGTACTTC. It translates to CAWSQGIAYEQYF.

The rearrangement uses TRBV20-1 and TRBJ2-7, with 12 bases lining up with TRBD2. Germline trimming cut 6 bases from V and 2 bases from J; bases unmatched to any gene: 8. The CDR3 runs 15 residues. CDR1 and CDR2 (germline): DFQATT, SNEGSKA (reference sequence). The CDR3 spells CSAPRTSGAAYEQYF. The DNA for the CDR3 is TGCAGTGCACCAAGGACTAGCGGGGCCGCCTACGAGCAGTACTTC.

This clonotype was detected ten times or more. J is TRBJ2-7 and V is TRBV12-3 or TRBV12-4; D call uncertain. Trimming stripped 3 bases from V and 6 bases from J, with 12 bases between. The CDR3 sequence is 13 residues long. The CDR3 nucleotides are TGTGCCAGCAGTTTGCTGGCTGCAAGCGAGCAGTACTTC. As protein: CASSLLAASEQYF.

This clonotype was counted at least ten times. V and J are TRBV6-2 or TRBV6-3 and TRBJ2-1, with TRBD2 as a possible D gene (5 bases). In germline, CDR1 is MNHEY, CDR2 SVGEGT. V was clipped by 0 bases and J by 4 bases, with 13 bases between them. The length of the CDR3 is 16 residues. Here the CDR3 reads CASSYSIGLDYNEQFF. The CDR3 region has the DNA TGTGCCAGCAGTTACTCGATAGGACTGGATTACAATGAGCAGTTCTTC.

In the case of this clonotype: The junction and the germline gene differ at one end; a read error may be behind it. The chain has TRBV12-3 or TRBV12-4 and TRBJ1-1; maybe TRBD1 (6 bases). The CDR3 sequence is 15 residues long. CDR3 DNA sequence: TGTGCCAGCAGTTTATCGGGGGGCTGGAACACTGAAGCTTCCTTT. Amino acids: CASSLSGGWNTEASF.

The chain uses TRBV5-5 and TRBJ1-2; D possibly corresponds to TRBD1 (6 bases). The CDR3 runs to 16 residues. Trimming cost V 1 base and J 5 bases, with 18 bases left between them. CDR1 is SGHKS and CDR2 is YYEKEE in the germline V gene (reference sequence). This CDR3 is CASSLTGREVGYGYTF. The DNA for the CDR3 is TGTGCCAGCAGCTTGACAGGGAGGGAAGTGGGGTATGGCTACACCTTC.

CDR3 sequence reads: CASSERTGGAKNIQYF. CDR3 DNA: TGTGCCAGCAGCGAGCGGACAGGGGGGGCCAAAAACATTCAGTACTTC. The chain uses TRBV7-2 and TRBJ2-4; 10 nucleotides agree with TRBD1. The CDR3 consists of 16 residues. J gave up 1 base and V 5 bases, and 5 bases lay outside the gene matches. Per germline, CDR1 SGHTA and CDR2 FQGNSA.

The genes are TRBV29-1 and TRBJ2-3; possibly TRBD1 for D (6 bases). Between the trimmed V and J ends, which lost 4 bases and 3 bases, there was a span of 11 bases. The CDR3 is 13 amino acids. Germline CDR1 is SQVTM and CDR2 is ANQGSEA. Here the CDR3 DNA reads TGCAGCGTTGTCACAGGGTCTACAGATACGCAGTATTTT. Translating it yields CSVVTGSTDTQYF.

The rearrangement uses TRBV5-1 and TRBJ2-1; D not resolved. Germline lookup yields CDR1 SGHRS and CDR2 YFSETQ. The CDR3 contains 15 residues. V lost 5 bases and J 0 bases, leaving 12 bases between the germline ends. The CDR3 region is CASRPDPSSYNEQFF. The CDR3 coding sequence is TGCGCCAGCAGACCCGACCCAAGCTCCTACAATGAGCAGTTCTTC. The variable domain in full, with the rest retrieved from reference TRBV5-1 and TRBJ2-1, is KAGVTQTPRYLIKTRGQQVTLSCSPISGHRSVSWYQQTPGQGLQFLFEYFSETQRNKGNFPGRFSGRQFSNSRSEMNVSTLELGDSALYLCASRPDPSSYNEQFFGPGTRLTVL.

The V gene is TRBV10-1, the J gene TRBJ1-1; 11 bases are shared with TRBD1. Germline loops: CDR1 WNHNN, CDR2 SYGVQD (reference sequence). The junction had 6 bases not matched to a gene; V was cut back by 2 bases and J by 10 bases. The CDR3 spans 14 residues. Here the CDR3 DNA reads TGCGCCAGCAGTGAGAATGGACAGGGGGCTGGAGCTTTCTTT. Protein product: CASSENGQGAGAFF.

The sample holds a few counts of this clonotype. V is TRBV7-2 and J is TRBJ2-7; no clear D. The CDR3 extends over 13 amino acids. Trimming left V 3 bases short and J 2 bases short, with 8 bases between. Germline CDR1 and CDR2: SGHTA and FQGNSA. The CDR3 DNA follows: TGTGCCAGCAGCTTGGGTCGGGCCTACGAGCAGTACTTC. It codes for CASSLGRAYEQYF.

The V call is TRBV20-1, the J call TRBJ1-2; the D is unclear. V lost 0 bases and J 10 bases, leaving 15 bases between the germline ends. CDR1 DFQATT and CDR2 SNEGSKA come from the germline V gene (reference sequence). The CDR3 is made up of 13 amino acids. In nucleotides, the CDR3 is TGCAGTGCTAGAGATCTTGGGGTAGGAGCCTACACCTTC. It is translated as CSARDLGVGAYTF.

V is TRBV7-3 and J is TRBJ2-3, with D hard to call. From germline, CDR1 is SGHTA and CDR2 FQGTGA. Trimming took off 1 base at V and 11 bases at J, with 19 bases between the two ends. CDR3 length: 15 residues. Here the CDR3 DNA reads TGTGCCAGCAGCTTAAGTCCCCACGGGCTCGATGAGCAGTATTTT. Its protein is CASSLSPHGLDEQYF.

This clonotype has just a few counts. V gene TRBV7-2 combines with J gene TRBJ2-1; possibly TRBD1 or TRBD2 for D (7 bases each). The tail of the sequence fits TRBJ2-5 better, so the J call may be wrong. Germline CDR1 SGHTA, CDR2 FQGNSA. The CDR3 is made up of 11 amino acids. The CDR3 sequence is CASSAGGAQYF. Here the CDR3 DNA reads TGTGCCAGCAGCGCAGGGGGGGCCCAGTACTTC.

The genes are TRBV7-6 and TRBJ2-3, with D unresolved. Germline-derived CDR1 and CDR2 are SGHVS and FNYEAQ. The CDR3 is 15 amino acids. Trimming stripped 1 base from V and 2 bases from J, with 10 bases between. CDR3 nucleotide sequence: TGTGCCAGCAGCTTAGTAGGCCAGAACACAGATACGCAGTATTTT. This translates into CASSLVGQNTDTQYF.